This T cell receptor beta chain comes out of a study of T cells after posttransplantation cyclophosphamide. Profiling relied on immunoSEQ multiplex PCR, and the TCRdb table lists in-frame clones only, not all of them. The profile covers about 3,100 clones, with roughly 74% appearing a single time and 20% to 25% taken by the ten largest. The V and J ends lost 2 bases and 2 bases, in that order; junction bases with no gene match: 2. Germline V lookup: CDR1 SGHNT, CDR2 YYREEE (reference sequence). CDR3 size: 15 residues. The J gene is TRBJ1-5, the V gene TRBV5-4, with 9 bases fitting TRBD1. This receptor was obtained from a woman aged 55-69 years in good health, CMV-negative, and a related stem cell transplant donor. The material sequenced was memory CD8+ T cells sorted from blood. Here the CDR3 DNA reads TGTGCCAGCAGCTTACAGGGGGCTGGCAATCAGCCCCAGCATTTT. It specifies CASSLQGAGNQPQHF.